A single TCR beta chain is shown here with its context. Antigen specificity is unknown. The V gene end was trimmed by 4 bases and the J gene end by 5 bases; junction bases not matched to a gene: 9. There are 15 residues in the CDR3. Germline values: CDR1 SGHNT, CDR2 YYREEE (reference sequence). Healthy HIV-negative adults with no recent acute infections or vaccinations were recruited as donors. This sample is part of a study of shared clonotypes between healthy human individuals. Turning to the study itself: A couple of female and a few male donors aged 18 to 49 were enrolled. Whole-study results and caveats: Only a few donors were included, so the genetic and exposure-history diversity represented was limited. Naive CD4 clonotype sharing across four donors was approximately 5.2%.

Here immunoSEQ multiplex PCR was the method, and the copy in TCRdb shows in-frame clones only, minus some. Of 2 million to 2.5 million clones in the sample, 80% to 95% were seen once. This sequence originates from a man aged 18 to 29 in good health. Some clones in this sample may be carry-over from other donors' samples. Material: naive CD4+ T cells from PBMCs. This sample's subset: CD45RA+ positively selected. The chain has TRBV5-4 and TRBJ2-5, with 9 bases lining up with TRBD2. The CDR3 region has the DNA TGTGCCAGCAGCAGATCCGGGACTAGCTGGGAGACCCAGTACTTC. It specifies CASSRSGTSWETQYF.